What follows describes a single TCR beta chain. This receptor's antigen is unknown. Qualities for individual bases were not recorded, and no much larger clone is one base off. Sorted T cell subsets were CFSE-labeled and co-cultured for around 5 days with allogeneic regulatory or mature dendritic cells at a 1:10 DC:T ratio. FACS was used to sort naive T cells as CD45RA+ cells and memory T cells as CD45RO+ CD4+ or CD8+ cells. The T cells used for TCR sequencing were obtained from a couple of healthy control subjects. Genomic DNA was extracted with the Qiagen DNeasy Blood & Tissue Kit. The TCRbeta CDR3 regions were amplified in a multiplexed two-step PCR with Vbeta-specific forward primers and Jbeta-specific reverse primers. TCRbeta libraries were sequenced on an Illumina instrument through the immunoSEQ service. From the authors' description of their analysis: IMGT annotation was used to assign V, D and J genes, and synthetic CDR3 analogues were used to correct the counts for multiplex PCR bias. Repertoire clonality was computed in the immunoSEQ Analyzer as one minus normalized Shannon entropy. Fisher's exact test with Benjamini-Hochberg false discovery rate control was used to define clonal expansion, with two-tailed P<0.01. This is the immuneACCESS table as TCRdb keeps it, with only in-frame sequences that have V and J called. A part of the clones is gone; compared with another copy, unresolved V genes explain less than half, and the rest is unexplained. That table gives V, J and clone size, and the DNA gave D and trimming. This sample is represented by about 7,100 clones; about 67% of them were singletons. The biggest ten clones account for approximately 3.7% of the sample.

The record originates from a study of regulatory dendritic cells for organ transplantation (dated by TCRdb to about 2017). General notes on the study: Regulatory dendritic cells were generated from monocytes cultured with vitamin D3 on days 0 and 4 and IL-10 on day 4. On day 6, LPS was added to the DC cultures to test how the DCs responded to a strong maturation-inducing agent. Before and after allostimulation with regulatory or mature dendritic cells, TCRbeta repertoires were sequenced from sorted naive and memory CD4+ and CD8+ T cells.

Study-wide conclusions, independent of this receptor: In both subjects, allostimulation led to expansion of memory CD8+ clones, though the expansion induced by regulatory dendritic cells appeared to be more limited than that induced by mature dendritic cells. Sequencing was done in only a couple of subjects, and the authors reported considerable heterogeneity between individuals in the alloreactive memory CD8+ T cell pool. Among the resting subsets, the most alloreactive TCR clonotypes were found in memory CD8+ T cells. Repertoires were highly diverse in naive CD4+ and CD8+ T cells, less diverse in memory cells, and most oligoclonal in memory CD8+ cells.

The CDR3 spans 14 residues, from the cysteine through the phenylalanine. Kept here is only the CDR3 DNA, which spans 42 bases and is read in frame from base 1. Taken from the germline V gene, the CDR1 and CDR2 loops are SGDLS and YYNGEE. The germline V end is reduced by 6 bases and the J end by 6 bases; junction bases left unmatched: 8. The rearrangement combines TRBV9 with TRBJ2-1; TRBD2 lines up with 8 middle nucleotides. Source material: memory CD4+ T cells from blood cultured with dendritic cells. The label giving this sample's cell subset or site can be read as: CD45RO+ memory T cells. The source of this sequence is a human donor in good health. The CDR3 amino acid sequence is: CASNVAGGRNEQFF. At the DNA level, the sequence is TGTGCCAGCAACGTTGCGGGGGGCCGCAATGAGCAGTTCTTC.